This paragraph covers one T cell receptor beta chain sequence. What it binds is not known. This sample stems from a study of vaccination effects on CD4 cells after COVID-19. About the study: Samples gathered post-vaccine arrived a median of 72 days past the second dose.

Profiled with immunoSEQ multiplex PCR; TCRdb holds only in-frame clones, not every one. The repertoire holds 20,000 to 25,000 clones, with around 69% as singletons. The study's findings and limits: Researchers report that only 1 of 255 vaccine-induced clones in healthy vaccinees cross-reacted with common cold coronaviruses.

The ViraFEST assay expanded antigen-specific CD4+ T cells with viral peptide pools before sequencing. Culture lasted over 9 days before CD4+ T cell isolation. Participants each got two BNT162b2 or mRNA-1273 vaccine doses. On both days 3 and 7, half of the culture medium was replaced with IL-2 medium. The V and J ends lost 4 bases and 9 bases respectively, with 13 bases between them. The CDR3 runs to 13 residues. Germline values: CDR1 SGHVS, CDR2 FQNEAQ. The sequences come from CD4+ T cells from PBMCs cultured with HCoV-229E spike peptides, collected after COVID-19 vaccination. V gene TRBV7-8 combines with J gene TRBJ2-1; D is undetermined. The TCR sequence derives from a human donor who received a COVID-19 vaccine. CDR3 DNA: TGTGCCAGCAGCTCCATGTGGAAGGGTGAGCAGTTCTTC. It translates to CASSSMWKGEQFF. Filled out from reference TRBV7-8 and TRBJ2-1, the complete variable domain reads GAGVSQSPRYKVAKRGQDVALRCDPISGHVSLFWYQQALGQGPEFLTYFQNEAQLDKSGLPSDRFFAERPEGSVSTLKIQRTQQEDSAVYLCASSSMWKGEQFFGPGTRLTVL.